This TCR beta chain was identified in a study of cytomegalovirus exposure and HLA in healthy donors. Background on the study: Earlier work reported 100 million to 130 million unique TCR beta sequences from about 179 million T cells.

The PCR had 60 Vbeta and 13 Jbeta primers. Only in-frame clones appear in the TCRdb table, and some are missing; sequencing was by immunoSEQ multiplex PCR. The data show around 40,000 clones, with 60% to 80% seen just once and 1.4% held by the top ten. Study-wide findings and caveats: A later examination showed that TCR association rates differed by HLA locus, with DRB1 most and HLA-C fewest. Listed as cytomegalovirus-associated were roughly 180 TCR beta chains.

Donors in the study were healthy people who gave bone marrow. This clone was detected only a few times. The antigen remains unidentified. The specimen was PBMCs. This clonotype was obtained from a man younger than 45 in good health and CMV-seronegative.

The CDR3 DNA reads TGTGCCAGCAGCGCGGGACAGGGCCACAATGAGCAGTTCTTC. Protein product: CASSAGQGHNEQFF. The genes are TRBV7-3 and TRBJ2-1, with 9 bases identical to TRBD1. Germline CDR1 SGHTA, CDR2 FQGTGA. The V gene end was trimmed by 5 bases and the J gene end by 5 bases; junction bases not matched to a gene: 4. The CDR3 length is 14 residues.